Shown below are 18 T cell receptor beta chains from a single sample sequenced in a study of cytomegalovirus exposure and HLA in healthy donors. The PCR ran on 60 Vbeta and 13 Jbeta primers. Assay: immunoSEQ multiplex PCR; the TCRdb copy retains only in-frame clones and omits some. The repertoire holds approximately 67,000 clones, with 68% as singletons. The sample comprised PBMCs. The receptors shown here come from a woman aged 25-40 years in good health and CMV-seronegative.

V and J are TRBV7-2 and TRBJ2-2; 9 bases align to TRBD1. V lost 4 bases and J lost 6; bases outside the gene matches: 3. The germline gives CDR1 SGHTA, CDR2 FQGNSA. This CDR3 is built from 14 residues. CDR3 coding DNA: TGTGCCAGCAGCTATACAGGGGGCCCCGGGGAGCTGTTTTTT. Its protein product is CASSYTGGPGELFF.

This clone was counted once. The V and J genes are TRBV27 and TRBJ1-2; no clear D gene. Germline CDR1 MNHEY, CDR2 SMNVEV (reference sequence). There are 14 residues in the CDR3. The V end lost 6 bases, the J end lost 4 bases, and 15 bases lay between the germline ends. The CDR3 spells CASSPSTAGYGYTF. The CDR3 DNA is TGTGCCAGCAGCCCATCCACGGCAGGCTATGGCTACACCTTC.

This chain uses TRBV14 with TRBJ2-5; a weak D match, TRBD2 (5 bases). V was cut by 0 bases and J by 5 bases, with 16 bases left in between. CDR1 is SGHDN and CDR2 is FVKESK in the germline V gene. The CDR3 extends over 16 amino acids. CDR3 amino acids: CASSQEDSLLWETQYF. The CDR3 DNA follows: TGTGCCAGCAGCCAAGAGGACTCGCTACTATGGGAGACCCAGTACTTC.

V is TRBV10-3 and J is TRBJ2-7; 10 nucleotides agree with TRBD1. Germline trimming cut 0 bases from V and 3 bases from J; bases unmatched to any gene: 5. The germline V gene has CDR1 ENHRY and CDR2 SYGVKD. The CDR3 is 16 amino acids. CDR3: CAISESTGGAFYEQYF. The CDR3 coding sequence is TGTGCCATCAGTGAGTCGACAGGGGGCGCTTTCTACGAGCAGTACTTC.

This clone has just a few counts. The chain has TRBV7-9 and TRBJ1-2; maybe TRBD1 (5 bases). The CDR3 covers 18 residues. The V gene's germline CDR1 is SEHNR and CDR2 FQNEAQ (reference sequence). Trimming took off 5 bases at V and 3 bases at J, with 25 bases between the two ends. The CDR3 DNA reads TGTGCCAGCAGCCAAGAGGTGGCAGGACACCACACCGACTATGGCTACACCTTC. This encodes CASSQEVAGHHTDYGYTF.

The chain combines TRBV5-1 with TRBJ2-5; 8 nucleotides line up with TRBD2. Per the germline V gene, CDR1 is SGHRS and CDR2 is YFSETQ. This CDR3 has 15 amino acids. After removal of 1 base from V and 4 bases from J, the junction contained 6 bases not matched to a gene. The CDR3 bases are TGCGCCAGCAGCTTGAGGGTCGGGGGGGGAGAGACCCAGTACTTC. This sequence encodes CASSLRVGGGETQYF.

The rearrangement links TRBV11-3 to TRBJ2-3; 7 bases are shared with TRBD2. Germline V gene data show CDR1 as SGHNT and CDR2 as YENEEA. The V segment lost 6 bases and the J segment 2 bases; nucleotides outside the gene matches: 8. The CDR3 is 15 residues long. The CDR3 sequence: CASRTGGGNTDTQYF. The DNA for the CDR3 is TGTGCCAGCAGAACTGGCGGGGGAAACACAGATACGCAGTATTTT.

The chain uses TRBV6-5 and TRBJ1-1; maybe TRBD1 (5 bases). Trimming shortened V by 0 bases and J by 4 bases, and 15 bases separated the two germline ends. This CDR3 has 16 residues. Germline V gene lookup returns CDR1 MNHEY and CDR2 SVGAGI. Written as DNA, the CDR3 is TGTGCCAGCAGTTACTCTGGGGGGACGTTGGGCACTGAAGCTTTCTTT. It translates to CASSYSGGTLGTEAFF.

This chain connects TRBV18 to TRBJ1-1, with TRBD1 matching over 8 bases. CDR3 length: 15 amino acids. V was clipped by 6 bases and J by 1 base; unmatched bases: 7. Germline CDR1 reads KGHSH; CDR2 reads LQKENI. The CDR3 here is CASSPYQGANTEAFF. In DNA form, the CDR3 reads TGTGCCAGCTCGCCTTACCAGGGGGCGAACACTGAAGCTTTCTTT.

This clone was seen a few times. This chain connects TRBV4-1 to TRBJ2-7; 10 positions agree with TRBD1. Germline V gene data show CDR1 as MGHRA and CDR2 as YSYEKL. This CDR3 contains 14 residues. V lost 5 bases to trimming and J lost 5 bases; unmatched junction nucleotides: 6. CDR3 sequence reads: CASSKAGTGDEQYF. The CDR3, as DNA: TGCGCCAGCAGCAAGGCCGGGACAGGGGACGAGCAGTACTTC.

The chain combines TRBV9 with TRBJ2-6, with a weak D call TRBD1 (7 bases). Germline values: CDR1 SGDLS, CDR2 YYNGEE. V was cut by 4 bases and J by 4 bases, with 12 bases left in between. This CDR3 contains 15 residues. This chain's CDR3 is CASSPEGAGANVLTF. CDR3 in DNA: TGTGCCAGCAGCCCGGAGGGGGCAGGGGCCAACGTCCTGACTTTC.

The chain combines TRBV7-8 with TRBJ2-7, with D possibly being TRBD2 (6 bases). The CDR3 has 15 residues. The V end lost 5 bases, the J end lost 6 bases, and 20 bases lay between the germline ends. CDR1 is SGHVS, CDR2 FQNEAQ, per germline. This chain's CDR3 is CASSPRGSGSGEQYF. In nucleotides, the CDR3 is TGTGCCAGCAGCCCTAGGGGTAGCGGTTCAGGCGAGCAGTACTTC.

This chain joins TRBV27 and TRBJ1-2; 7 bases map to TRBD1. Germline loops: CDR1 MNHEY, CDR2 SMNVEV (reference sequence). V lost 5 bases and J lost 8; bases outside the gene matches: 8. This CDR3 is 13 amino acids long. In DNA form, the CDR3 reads TGTGCCAGCAGTCCGTCCACAGGGGTCGGCTACACCTTC. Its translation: CASSPSTGVGYTF.

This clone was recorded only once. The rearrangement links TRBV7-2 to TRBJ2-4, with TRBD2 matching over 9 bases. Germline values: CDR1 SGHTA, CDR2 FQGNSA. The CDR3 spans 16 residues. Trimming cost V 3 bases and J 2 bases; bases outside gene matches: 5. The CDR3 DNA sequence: TGTGCCAGCAGCTTGAGCGGGGGGTCTACCAAAAACATTCAGTACTTC. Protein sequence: CASSLSGGSTKNIQYF.

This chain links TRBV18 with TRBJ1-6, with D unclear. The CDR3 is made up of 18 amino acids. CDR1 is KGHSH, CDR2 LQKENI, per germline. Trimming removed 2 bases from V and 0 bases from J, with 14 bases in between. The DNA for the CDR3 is TGTGCCAGCTCACCATTCGTAGTCCGGAGCTCCTATAATTCACCCCTCCACTTT. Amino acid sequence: CASSPFVVRSSYNSPLHF.

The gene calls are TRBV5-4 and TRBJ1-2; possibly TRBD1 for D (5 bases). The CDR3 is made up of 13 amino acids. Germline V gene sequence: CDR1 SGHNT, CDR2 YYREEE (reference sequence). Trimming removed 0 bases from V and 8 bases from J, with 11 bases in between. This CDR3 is CASSLAGGRGYTF. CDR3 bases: TGTGCCAGCAGCTTGGCGGGGGGAAGAGGCTACACCTTC. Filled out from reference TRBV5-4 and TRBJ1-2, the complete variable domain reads ETGVTQSPTHLIKTRGQQVTLRCSSQSGHNTVSWYQQALGQGPQFIFQYYREEENGRGNFPPRFSGLQFPNYSSELNVNALELDDSALYLCASSLAGGRGYTFGSGTRLTVV.

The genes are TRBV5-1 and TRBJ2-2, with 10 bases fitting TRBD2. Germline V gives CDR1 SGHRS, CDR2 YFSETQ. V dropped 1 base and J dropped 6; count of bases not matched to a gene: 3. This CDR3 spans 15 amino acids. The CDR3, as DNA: TGCGCCAGCAGCTTGTCACTAGCGGGGTCCGGGGAGCTGTTTTTT. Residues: CASSLSLAGSGELFF.

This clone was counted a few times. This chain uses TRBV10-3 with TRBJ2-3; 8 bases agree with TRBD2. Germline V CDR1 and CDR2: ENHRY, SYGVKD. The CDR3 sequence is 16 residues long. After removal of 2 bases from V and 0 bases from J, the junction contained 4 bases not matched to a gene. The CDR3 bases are TGTGCCATCAGTGAGATGGGACTAGTCAGCACAGATACGCAGTATTTT. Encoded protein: CAISEMGLVSTDTQYF.